The entry below gives a single T cell receptor (beta chain) sequence along with its context. TCRdb itself ran the RT-PCR reads through MiXCR, one entry per CDR3 protein. The sample holds about 780,000 distinct CDR3 sequences, approximately 17% seen once. This sample was taken from a study of response to subunit inactivated influenza vaccine. CDR3 length: 14 residues. Trimming stripped 5 bases from V and 0 bases from J, with 11 bases between. The V gene's germline CDR1 is GTSNPN and CDR2 SVGIG (reference sequence). The specimen was PBMCs from blood, collected around 5 days after vaccination. The rearrangement joins TRBV30 to TRBJ1-3; possible D gene TRBD1, 6 bases. This sequence was found in a man aged 50 to 59 who received an inactivated influenza vaccine. In DNA form, the CDR3 reads TGTGCCTGGGGACAGACTATCTCTGGAAACACCATATATTTT. Its protein is CAWGQTISGNTIYF.